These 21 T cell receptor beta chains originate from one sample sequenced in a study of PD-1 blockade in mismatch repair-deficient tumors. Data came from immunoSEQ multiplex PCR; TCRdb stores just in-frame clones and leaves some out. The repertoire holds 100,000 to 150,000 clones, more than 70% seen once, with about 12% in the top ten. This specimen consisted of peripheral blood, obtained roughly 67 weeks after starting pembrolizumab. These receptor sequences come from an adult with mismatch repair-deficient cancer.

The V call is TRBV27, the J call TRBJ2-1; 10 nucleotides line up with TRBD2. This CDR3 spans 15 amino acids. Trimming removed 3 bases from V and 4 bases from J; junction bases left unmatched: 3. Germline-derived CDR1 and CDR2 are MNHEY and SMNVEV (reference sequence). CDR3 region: CASSFLAGGYNEQFF. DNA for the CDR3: TGTGCCAGCAGTTTCTTAGCGGGAGGTTACAATGAGCAGTTCTTC.

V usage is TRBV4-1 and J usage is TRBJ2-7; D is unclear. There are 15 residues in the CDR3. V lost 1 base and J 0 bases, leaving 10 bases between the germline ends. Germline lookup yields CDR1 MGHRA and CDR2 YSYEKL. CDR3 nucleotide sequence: TGCGCCAGCAGCCAAGTTTCAGGAATCTCCTACGAGCAGTACTTC. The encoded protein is CASSQVSGISYEQYF.

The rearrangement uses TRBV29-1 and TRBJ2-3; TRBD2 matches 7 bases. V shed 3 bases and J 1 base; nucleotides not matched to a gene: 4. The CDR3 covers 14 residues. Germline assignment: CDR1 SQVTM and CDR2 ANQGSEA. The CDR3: CSVDASGRTDTQYF. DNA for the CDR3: TGCAGCGTTGATGCTAGCGGACGCACAGATACGCAGTATTTT.

CDR3 residues: CASSYTGPSTDTQYF. For the CDR3, the DNA is TGTGCCAGCAGCTATACAGGGCCCAGCACAGATACGCAGTATTTT. The chain is built from TRBV7-9 and TRBJ2-3; tentatively, D is TRBD1 (6 bases). The V end lost 4 bases, the J end lost 0 bases, and 11 bases lay between the germline ends. This CDR3 is built from 15 residues. Germline V gives CDR1 SEHNR, CDR2 FQNEAQ (reference sequence).

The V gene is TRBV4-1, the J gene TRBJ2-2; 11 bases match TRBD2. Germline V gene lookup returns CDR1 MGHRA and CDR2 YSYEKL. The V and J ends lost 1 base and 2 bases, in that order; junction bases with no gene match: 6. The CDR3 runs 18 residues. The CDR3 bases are TGCGCCAGCAGCCAAGGGACTAGCGGGTGGAGTAACACCGGGGAGCTGTTTTTT. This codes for CASSQGTSGWSNTGELFF.

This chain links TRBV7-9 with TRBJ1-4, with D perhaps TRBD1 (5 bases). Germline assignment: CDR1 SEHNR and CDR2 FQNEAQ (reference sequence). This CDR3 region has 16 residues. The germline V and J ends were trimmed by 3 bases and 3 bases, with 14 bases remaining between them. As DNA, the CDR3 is TGTGCCAGCAGCTTGGGGGGTCGGGGGTCTAATGAAAAACTGTTTTTT. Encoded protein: CASSLGGRGSNEKLFF.

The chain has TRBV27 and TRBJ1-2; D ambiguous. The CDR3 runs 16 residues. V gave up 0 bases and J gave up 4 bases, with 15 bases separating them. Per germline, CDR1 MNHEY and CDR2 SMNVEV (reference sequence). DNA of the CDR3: TGTGCCAGCAGTTTATCGTCAGGTACAGCCTTCTATGGCTACACCTTC. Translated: CASSLSSGTAFYGYTF.

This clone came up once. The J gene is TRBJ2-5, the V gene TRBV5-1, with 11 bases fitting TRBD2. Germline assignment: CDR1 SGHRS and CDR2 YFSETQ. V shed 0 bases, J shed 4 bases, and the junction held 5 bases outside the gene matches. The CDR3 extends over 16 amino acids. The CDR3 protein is CASSLVTSGTRETQYF. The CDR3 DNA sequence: TGCGCCAGCAGCTTGGTGACTAGCGGGACCCGAGAGACCCAGTACTTC.

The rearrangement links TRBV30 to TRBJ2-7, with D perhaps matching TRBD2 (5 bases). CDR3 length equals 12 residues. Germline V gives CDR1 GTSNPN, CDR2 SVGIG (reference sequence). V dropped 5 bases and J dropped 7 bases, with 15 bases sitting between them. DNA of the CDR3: TGTGCCTGGGGGCTCATGACGGGGGAGCAGTACTTC. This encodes CAWGLMTGEQYF. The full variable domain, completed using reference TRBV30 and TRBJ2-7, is SQTIHQWPATLVQPVGSPLSLECTVEGTSNPNLYWYRQAAGRGLQLLFYSVGIGQISSEVPQNLSASRPQDRQFILSSKKLLLSDSGFYLCAWGLMTGEQYFGPGTRLTVT.

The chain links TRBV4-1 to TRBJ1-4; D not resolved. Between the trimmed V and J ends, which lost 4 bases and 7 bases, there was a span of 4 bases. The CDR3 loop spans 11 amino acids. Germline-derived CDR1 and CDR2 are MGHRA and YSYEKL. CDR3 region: CASSPGEKLFF. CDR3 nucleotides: TGCGCCAGCAGCCCGGGTGAAAAACTGTTTTTT.

The CDR3 DNA sequence: TGTGCCAGCAGCCCGACGGACAGCTACGAGCAGTACTTC. Protein sequence: CASSPTDSYEQYF. The chain employs TRBV5-4 and TRBJ2-7; D is perhaps TRBD1 (6 bases). V shed 4 bases and J shed 3 bases, with 11 bases lying between them. The V gene's germline CDR1 is SGHNT and CDR2 YYREEE (reference sequence). This CDR3 spans 13 amino acids.

The chain's CDR3 is CASSPGDTQYF. The CDR3 DNA is TGTGCCAGCAGCCCAGGGGATACGCAGTATTTT. The chain has TRBV4-2 and TRBJ2-3; D is perhaps TRBD1 (5 bases). The CDR3 length is 11 residues. Per germline, CDR1 LGHNA and CDR2 YNFKEQ. The germline V and J ends were trimmed by 4 bases and 6 bases, with 5 bases remaining between them.

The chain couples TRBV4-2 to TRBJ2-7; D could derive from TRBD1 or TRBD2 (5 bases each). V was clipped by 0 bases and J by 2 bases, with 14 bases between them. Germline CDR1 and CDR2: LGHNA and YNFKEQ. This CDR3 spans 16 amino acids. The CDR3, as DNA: TGTGCCAGCAGCCAAGATAGGGACGACAGTACCTACGAGCAGTACTTC. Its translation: CASSQDRDDSTYEQYF.

The CDR3 spells CAGAPGQGGSKQYF. The CDR3 coding sequence is TGTGCCGGCGCGCCGGGACAGGGAGGAAGTAAGCAGTACTTC. This chain connects TRBV6-1 to TRBJ2-7; 9 positions agree with TRBD1. The V and J ends lost 11 bases and 8 bases, in that order; junction bases with no gene match: 16. The CDR3 length is 14 residues. Germline V lookup: CDR1 MNHNS, CDR2 SASEGT.

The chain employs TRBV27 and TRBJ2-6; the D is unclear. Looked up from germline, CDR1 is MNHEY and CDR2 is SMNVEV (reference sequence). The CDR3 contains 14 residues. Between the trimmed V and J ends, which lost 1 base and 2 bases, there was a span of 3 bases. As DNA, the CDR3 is TGTGCCAGCAGTTTATTTCCTGGGGCCAACGTCCTGACTTTC. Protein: CASSLFPGANVLTF.

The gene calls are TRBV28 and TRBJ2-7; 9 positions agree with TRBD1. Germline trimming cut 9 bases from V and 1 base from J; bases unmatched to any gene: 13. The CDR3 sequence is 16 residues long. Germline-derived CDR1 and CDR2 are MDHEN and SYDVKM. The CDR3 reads CARSTGGKLKSYEQYF. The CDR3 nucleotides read TGTGCCAGGTCGACAGGGGGGAAGCTTAAGTCCTACGAGCAGTACTTC.

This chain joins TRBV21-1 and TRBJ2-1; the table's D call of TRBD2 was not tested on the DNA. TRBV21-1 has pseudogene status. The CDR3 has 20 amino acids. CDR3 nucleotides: TGTGCCAGCAGCAAATACGGAGGGACTAGCGGGAGGGCTTCTAAGAATGAGCAGTTCTTC. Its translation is CASSKYGGTSGRASKNEQFF.

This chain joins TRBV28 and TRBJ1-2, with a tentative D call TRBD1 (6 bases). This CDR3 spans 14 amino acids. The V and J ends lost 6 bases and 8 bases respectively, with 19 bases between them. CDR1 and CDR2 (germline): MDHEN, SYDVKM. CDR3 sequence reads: CASSLALGQRGYTF. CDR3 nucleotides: TGTGCCAGCAGCTTGGCCCTCGGACAGAGGGGCTACACCTTC.

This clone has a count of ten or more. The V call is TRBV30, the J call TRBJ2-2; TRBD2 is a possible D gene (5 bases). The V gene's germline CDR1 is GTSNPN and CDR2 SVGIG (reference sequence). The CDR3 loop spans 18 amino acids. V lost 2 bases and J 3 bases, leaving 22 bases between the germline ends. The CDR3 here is CAWSLLYARGADTGELFF. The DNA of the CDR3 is TGTGCCTGGAGTCTTTTGTACGCACGGGGTGCGGACACCGGGGAGCTGTTTTTT.

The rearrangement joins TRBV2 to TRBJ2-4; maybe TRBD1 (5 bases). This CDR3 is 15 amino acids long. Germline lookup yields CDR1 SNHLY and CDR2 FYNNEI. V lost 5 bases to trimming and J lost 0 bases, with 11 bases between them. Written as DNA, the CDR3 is TGTGCCAGCAGTCCACTAAGGGGAGCCAAAAACATTCAGTACTTC. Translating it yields CASSPLRGAKNIQYF.

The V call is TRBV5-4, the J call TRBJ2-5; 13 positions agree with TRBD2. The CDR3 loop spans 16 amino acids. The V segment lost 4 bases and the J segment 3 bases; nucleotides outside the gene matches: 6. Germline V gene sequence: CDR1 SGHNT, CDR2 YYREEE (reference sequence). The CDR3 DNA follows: TGTGCCAGCAGCCACGGGACTAGCGGGGTTGAAGAGACCCAGTACTTC. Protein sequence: CASSHGTSGVEETQYF. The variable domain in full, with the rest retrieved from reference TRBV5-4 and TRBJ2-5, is ETGVTQSPTHLIKTRGQQVTLRCSSQSGHNTVSWYQQALGQGPQFIFQYYREEENGRGNFPPRFSGLQFPNYSSELNVNALELDDSALYLCASSHGTSGVEETQYFGPGTRLLVL.